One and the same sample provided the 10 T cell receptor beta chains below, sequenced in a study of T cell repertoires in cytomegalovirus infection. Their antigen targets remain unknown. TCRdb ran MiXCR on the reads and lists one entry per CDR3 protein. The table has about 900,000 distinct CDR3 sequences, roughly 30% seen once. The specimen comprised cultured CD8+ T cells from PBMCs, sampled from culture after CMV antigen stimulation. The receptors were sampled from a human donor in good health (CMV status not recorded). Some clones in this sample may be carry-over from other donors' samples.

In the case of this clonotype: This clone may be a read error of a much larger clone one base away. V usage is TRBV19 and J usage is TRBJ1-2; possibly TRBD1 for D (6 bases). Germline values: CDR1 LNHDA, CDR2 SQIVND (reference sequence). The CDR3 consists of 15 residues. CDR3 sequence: CVSSIGQLLHYGYTF. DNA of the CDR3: TGTGTCAGTAGTATCGGACAGCTCCTTCACTATGGCTACACCTTC.

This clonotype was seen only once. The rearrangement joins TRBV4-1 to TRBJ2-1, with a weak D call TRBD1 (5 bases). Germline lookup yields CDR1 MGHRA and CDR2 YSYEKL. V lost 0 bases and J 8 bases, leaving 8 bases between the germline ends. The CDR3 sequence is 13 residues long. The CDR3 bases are TGCGCCAGCAGCCAAGATCAGGGCGATGAGCAGTTCTTC. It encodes CASSQDQGDEQFF.

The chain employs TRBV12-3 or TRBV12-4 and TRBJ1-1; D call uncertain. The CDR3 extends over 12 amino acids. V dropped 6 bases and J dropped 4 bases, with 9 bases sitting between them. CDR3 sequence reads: CASSNDPTEAFF. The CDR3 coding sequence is TGTGCCAGCAGCAATGACCCCACTGAAGCTTTCTTT.

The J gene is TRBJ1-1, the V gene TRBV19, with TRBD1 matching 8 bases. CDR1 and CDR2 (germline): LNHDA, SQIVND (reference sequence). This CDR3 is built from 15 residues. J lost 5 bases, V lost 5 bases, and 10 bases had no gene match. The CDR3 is CASSHPDRVDTEAFF. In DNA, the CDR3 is TGTGCCAGTAGTCACCCGGACAGGGTGGATACTGAAGCTTTCTTT.

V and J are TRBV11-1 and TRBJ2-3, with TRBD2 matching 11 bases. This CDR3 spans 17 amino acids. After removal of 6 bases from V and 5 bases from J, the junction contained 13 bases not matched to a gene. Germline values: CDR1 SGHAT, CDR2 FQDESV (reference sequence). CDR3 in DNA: TGTGCCAGCAGTTTGGCCCTAGCGGGGGGTCGGGTAGATACGCAGTATTTT. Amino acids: CASSLALAGGRVDTQYF.

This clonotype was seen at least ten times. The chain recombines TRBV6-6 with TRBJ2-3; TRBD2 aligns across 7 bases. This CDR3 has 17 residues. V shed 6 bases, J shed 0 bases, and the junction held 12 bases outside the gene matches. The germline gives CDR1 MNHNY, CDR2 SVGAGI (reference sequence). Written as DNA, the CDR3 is TGTGCCAGCAGATCGTCCTGGGCTAGCGGTAGCACAGATACGCAGTATTTT. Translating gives CASRSSWASGSTDTQYF.

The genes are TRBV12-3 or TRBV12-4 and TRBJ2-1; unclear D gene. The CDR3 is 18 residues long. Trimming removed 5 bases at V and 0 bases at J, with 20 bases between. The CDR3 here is CASSPPNRRSSSYNEQFF. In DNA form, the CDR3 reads TGTGCCAGCAGTCCCCCTAATCGTCGGTCAAGCTCCTACAATGAGCAGTTCTTC.

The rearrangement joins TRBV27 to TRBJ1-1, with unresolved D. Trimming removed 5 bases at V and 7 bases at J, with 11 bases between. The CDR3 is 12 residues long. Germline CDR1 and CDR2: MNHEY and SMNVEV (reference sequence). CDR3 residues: CASSVIWDEAFF. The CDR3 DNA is TGTGCCAGCAGTGTTATTTGGGATGAAGCTTTCTTT.

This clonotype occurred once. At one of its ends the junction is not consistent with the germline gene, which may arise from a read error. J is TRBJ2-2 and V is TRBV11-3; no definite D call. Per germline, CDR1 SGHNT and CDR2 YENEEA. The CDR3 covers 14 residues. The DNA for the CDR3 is TGTGTCAGCAGCCCCCTCGGAGTCACCGGGGAGCTGTTTTTT. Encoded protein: CVSSPLGVTGELFF.

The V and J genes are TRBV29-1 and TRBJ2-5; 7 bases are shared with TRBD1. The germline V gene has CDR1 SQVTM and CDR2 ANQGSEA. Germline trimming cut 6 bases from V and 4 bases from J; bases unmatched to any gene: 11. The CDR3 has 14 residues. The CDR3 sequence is CSVPDRVEVETQYF. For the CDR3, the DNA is TGCAGCGTCCCCGACAGGGTGGAGGTAGAGACCCAGTACTTC.